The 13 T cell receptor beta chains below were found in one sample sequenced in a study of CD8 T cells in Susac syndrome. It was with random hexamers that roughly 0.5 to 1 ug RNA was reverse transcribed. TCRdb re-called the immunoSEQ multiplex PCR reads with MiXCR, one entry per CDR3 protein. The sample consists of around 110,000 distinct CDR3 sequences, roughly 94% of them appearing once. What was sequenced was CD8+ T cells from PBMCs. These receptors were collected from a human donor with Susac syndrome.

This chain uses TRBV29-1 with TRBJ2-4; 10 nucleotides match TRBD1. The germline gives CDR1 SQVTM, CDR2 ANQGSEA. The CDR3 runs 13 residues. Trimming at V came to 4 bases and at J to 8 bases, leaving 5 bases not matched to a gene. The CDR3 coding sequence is TGCAGCGTTGCCGACAGGGGGCCGGACATTCAGTACTTC. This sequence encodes CSVADRGPDIQYF.

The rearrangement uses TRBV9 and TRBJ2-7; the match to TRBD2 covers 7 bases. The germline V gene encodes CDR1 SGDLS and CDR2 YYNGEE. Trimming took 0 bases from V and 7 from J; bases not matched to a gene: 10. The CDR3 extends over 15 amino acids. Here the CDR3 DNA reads TGTGCCAGCAGCGTAGGGGGGGGGACTACGGAGGAGCAGTACTTC. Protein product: CASSVGGGTTEEQYF.

The CDR3 coding sequence is TGTGCCAGCAGCGAAAGGACAGGGGGTAGAGAGACCCAGTACTTC. It specifies CASSERTGGRETQYF. V is TRBV5-4 and J is TRBJ2-5; 10 bases match TRBD1. V trimming: 4 bases; J trimming: 4 bases; junction bases outside the gene matches: 7. The CDR3 length is 15 residues. CDR1 SGHNT and CDR2 YYREEE come from the germline V gene (reference sequence).

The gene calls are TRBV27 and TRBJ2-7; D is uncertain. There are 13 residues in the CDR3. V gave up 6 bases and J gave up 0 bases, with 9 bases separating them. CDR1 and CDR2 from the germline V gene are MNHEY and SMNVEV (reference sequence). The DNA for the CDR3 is TGTGCCAGCAGACTCTACACCTCCTACGAGCAGTACTTC. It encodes CASRLYTSYEQYF.

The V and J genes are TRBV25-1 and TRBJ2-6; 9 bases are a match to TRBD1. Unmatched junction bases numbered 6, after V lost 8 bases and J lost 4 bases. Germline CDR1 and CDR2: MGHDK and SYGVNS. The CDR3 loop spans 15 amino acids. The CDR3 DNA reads TGTGCCAGCGGGGGACAGGGACCCGGGGCCAACGTCCTGACTTTC. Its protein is CASGGQGPGANVLTF.

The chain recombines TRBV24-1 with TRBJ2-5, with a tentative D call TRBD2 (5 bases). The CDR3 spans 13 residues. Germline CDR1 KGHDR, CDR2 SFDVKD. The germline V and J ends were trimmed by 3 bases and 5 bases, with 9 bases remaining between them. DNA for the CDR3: TGTGCCACCAGTGATAAGGTAGCGGAGACCCAGTACTTC. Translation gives CATSDKVAETQYF.

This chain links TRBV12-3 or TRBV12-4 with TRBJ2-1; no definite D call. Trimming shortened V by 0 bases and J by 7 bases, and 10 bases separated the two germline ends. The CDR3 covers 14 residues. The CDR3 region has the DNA TGTGCCAGCAGTTTAGCGCTAGTCGGAAATGAGCAGTTCTTC. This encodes CASSLALVGNEQFF.

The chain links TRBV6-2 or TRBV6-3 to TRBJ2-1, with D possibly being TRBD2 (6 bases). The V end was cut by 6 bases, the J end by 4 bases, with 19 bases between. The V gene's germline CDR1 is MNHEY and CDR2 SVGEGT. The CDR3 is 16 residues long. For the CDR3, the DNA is TGTGCCAGCAGGAATCTCGCGGGGACCCTTTACAATGAGCAGTTCTTC. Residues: CASRNLAGTLYNEQFF.

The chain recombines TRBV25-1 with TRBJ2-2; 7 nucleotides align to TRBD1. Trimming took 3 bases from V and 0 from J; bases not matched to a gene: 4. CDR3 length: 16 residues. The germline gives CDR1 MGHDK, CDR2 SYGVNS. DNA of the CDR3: TGTGCCAGCAGTGAGCTCCAGGGGGCGAACACCGGGGAGCTGTTTTTT. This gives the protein CASSELQGANTGELFF.

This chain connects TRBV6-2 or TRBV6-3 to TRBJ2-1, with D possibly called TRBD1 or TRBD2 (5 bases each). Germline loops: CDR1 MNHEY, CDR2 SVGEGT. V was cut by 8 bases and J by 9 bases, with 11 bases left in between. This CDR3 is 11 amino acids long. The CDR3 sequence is CASREGREQFF. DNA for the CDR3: TGTGCCAGCCGAGAGGGGCGTGAGCAGTTCTTC.

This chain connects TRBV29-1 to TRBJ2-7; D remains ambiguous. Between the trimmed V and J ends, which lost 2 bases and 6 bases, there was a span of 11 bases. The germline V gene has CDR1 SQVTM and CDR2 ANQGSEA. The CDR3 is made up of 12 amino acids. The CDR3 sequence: CSVEIGDPEQYF. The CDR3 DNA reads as TGCAGCGTTGAAATTGGGGATCCCGAGCAGTACTTC.

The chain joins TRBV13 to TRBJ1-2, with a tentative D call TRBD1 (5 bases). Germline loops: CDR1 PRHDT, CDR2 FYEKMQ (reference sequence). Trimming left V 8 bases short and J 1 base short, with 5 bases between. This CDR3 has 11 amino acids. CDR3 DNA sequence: TGTGCCAGCGGGGGTAACTATGGCTACACCTTC. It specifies CASGGNYGYTF.

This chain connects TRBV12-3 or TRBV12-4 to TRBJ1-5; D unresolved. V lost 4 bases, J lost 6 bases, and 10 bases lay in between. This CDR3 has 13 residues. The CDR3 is CASSSETGQPQHF. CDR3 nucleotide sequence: TGTGCCAGCAGTTCCGAAACGGGTCAGCCCCAGCATTTT.